Detailed here is one TCR beta chain. The entry originates in a study of blood T cell repertoires in COVID-19. This table comes from immunoSEQ multiplex PCR, and its TCRdb copy is limited to in-frame clones, with some not included. The sample records 200,000 to 250,000 clones, 83% being singletons. This CDR3 has 15 residues. Germline values: CDR1 SGHDN, CDR2 FVKESK. Trimming left V 5 bases short and J 2 bases short, with 14 bases between. The clonotype originates from a human donor in a cohort sampled during active COVID-19. The sequencing sample was made of peripheral blood. The V call is TRBV14, the J call TRBJ2-3; a weak D match, TRBD2 (6 bases). The CDR3 DNA reads TGTGCCAGCAGCTCGCCGGGGGTTGCCACAGATACGCAGTATTTT. Translating gives CASSSPGVATDTQYF.